This T cell receptor beta chain was captured by sequencing in a study of T cells expressing NK-cell markers. Germline V lookup: CDR1 MNHEY, CDR2 SMNVEV (reference sequence). The CDR3 is 15 amino acids. TCRdb processed the 5' RACE reads again and assigns one entry to each CDR3 protein, with no DNA. Here the sample table reports 150,000 or so distinct CDR3 sequences. The chain is built from TRBV27 and TRBJ2-2; TCRdb's D gene call, TRBD1, goes unchecked for lack of DNA. This receptor was identified in a woman between 45 and 60 years old in good health. The sequencing input was blood T cells: a sorted CD56 or NKG2C T cell subset, CD4+ or CD8+ T cells, or bulk PBMC T cells (not recorded which). CDR3 residues: CASSETGTRTGELFF.